Sequencing of this T cell receptor (beta chain) was carried out in a study of graft-versus-host responses after intestinal transplantation. A word on this clone: The antigen remains undetermined.

The assay was immunoSEQ multiplex PCR, and TCRdb's table has in-frame clones only and misses some. The table has roughly 100,000 clones, approximately 94% seen once. This clonotype was obtained from a human donor who received an intestinal transplant. Source: unstimulated CD8+ T cells sorted from spleen or lymph node cells, taken before intestinal transplant.

The CDR3 reads CASSLAAGNEQFF. CDR3 coding DNA: TGCGCCAGCAGCTTAGCGGCAGGAAATGAGCAGTTCTTC. The rearrangement joins TRBV5-1 to TRBJ2-1; D may be TRBD2 (5 bases). With 2 bases removed from V and 7 bases from J, the gap between germline ends came to 10 bases. Germline CDR1 and CDR2: SGHRS and YFSETQ. This CDR3 is 13 amino acids long.